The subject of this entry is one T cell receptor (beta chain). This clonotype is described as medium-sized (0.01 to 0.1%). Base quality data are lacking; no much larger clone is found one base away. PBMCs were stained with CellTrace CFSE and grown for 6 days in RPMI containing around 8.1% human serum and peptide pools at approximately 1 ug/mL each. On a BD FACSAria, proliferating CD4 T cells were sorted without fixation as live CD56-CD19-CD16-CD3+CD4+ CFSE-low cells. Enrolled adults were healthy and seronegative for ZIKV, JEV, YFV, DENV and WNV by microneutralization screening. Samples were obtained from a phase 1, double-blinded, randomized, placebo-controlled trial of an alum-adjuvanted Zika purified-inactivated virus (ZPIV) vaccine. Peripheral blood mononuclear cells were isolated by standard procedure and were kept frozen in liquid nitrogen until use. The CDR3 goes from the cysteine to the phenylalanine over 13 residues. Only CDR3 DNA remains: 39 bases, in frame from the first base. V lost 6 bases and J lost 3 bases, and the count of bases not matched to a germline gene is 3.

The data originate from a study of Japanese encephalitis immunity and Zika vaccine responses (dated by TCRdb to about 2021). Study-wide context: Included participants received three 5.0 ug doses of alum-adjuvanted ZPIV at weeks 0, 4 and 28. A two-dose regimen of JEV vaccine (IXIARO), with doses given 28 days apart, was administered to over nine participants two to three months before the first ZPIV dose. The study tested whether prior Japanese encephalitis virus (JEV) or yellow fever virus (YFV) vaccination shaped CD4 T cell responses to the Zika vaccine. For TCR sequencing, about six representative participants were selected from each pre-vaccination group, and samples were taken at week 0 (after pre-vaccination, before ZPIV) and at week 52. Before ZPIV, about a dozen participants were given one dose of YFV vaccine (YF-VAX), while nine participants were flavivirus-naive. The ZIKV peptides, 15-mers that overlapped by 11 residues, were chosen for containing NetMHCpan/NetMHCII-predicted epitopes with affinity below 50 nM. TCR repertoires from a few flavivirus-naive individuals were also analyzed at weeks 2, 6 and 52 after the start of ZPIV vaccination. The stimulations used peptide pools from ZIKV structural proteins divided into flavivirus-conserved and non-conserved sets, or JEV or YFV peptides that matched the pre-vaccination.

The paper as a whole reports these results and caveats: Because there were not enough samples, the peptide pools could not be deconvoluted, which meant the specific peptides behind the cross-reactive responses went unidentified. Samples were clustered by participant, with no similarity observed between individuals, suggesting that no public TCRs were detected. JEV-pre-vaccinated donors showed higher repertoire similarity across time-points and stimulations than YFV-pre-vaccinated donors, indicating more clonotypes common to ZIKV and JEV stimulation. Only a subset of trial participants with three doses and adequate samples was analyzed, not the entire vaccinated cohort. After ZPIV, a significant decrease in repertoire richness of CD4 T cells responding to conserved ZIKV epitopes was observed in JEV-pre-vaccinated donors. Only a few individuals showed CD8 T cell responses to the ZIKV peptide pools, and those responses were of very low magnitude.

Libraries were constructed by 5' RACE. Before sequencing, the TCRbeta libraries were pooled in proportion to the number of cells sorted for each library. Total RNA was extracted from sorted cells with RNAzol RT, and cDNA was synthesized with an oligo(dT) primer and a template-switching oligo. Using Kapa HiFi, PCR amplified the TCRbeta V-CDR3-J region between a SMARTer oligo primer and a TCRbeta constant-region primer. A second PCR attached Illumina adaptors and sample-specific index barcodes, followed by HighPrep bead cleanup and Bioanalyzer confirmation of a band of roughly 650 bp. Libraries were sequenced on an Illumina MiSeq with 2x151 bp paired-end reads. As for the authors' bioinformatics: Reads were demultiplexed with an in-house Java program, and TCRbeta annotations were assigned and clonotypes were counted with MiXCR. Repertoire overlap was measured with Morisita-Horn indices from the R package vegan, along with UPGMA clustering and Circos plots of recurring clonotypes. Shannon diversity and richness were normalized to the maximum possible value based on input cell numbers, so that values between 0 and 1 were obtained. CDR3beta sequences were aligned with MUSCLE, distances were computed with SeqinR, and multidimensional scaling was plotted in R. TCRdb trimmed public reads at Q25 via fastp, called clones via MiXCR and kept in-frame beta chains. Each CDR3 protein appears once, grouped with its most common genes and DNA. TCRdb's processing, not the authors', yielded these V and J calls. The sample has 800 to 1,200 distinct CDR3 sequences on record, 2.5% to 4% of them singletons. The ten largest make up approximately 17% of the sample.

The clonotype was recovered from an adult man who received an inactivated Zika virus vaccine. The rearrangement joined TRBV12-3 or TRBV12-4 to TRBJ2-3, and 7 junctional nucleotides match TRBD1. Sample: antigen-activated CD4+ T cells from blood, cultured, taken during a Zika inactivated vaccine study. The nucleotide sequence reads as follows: TGTGCCAGCAGCCGACAGGGTACAGATACGCAGTATTTT. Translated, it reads CASSRQGTDTQYF.